A selection of T cell receptor beta chains follows, all from one sample in a study of response to subunit inactivated influenza vaccine. Each CDR3 protein gets one entry after TCRdb re-called the RT-PCR reads with MiXCR. The sample has almost 250,000 distinct CDR3 sequences, more than 9% seen once. The sequenced sample was non-naive T cells sorted from PBMCs, obtained approximately 15 days before vaccination. The receptors shown here come from a man over 45 who received an inactivated influenza vaccine. Each CDR3 is given with its conserved first and last residue. Each record gives: J gene, V gene, clone size, D gene, CDR3 DNA, CDR3 protein. The D gene is left open where the match is weak. The size field is filled for only some rows; it gives once, few, many or a size class.

TRBJ2-1 | TRBV4-1 | - | TRBD1 | TGCGCCAGCAGCCCTGAAGCGGGACAGGGGTACAATGAGCAGTTCTTC | CASSPEAGQGYNEQFF
TRBJ2-7 | TRBV5-4 | - | - | TGTGCCAGCAGCTTGTATGCGACATCCTACGAGCAGTACTTC | CASSLYATSYEQYF
TRBJ2-6 | TRBV11-3 | - | - | TGTGCCAGCAGCTTAAATAGGGGGAACACTGGGGCCAACGTCCTGACTTTC | CASSLNRGNTGANVLTF
TRBJ1-1 | TRBV20-1 | once | - | TGCAGTGCCAAAAGACAGGATAGAGAAGCTTTCTTT | CSAKRQDREAFF
TRBJ2-7 | TRBV6-1 | many | TRBD1 | TGTGCCAGCAGTGACCAAGGCCCGGGACAGGGGGCCCCCGAGCAGTACTTC | CASSDQGPGQGAPEQYF
TRBJ2-1 | TRBV9 | many | - | TGTGCCAGCAGCCCGGGGACTGAGCAGTTCTTC | CASSPGTEQFF
TRBJ2-2 | TRBV2 | many | TRBD1 | TGTGCCAGCAGCGAGACAGGGGCAGGTCTGTTTTTT | CASSETGAGLFF
TRBJ2-4 | TRBV6-1 | many | - | TGTGCCAGCAGTGATAAGTTTTATGTGGGGGGCCACCTCGGCATTCAGTACTTC | CASSDKFYVGGHLGIQYF
TRBJ1-2 | TRBV19 | - | TRBD1 | TGTGCCAGTAGTACCCCCGGGACAGACGGGGGCTACACCTTC | CASSTPGTDGGYTF
TRBJ2-7 | TRBV12-3/TRBV12-4 | few | - | TGTGCCAGCAGTTTCGAGGGGTTCGACTACGAGCAGTACTTC | CASSFEGFDYEQYF
TRBJ2-7 | TRBV11-2 | few | TRBD2 | TGTGCCAGCAGCTTAACAACGACTAGCGGGTTCTACGAGCAGTACTTC | CASSLTTTSGFYEQYF
TRBJ2-5 | TRBV6-2/TRBV6-3 | - | - | TGTGCCAGCAGTTACTCGTTGGGGGGGCTCGAGACCCAGTACTTC | CASSYSLGGLETQYF
TRBJ2-1 | TRBV20-1 | - | TRBD1 | TGCAGTGCTAGTGGGGACAGGGGGAACAATGAGCAGTTCTTC | CSASGDRGNNEQFF
TRBJ2-1 | TRBV7-2 | - | TRBD2 | TGTGCCAGCAACCTATCTCCCGGGGGGGCTTATGAGCAGTTCTTC | CASNLSPGGAYEQFF
TRBJ2-1 | TRBV7-2 | few | TRBD2 | TGTGCCAGCAGCTCCGCCGGGACTAGCGGCAACAATGAGCAGTTCTTC | CASSSAGTSGNNEQFF
TRBJ1-2 | TRBV24-1 | few | - | TGTGCCACCAGCCCCCAGGGCATGGGCTATGGCTACACCTTC | CATSPQGMGYGYTF
TRBJ2-2 | TRBV15 | - | - | TGTGCCACCAGCAGAGACCTTAGCTGGTGGGAAGCCGGGGAGCTGTTTTTT | CATSRDLSWWEAGELFF
TRBJ2-3 | TRBV12-3/TRBV12-4 | many | - | TGTGCCAGCACCTGGACACACAGCACAGATACGCAGTATTTT | CASTWTHSTDTQYF
TRBJ1-2 | TRBV5-1 | few | - | TGCGCCAGCAGCTTGGAGGCAGGGGACTTCTATGGCTACACCTTC | CASSLEAGDFYGYTF
TRBJ2-4 | TRBV11-2 | - | - | TGTGCCAGCAGTAGGGGGGGGGTGGCCTTAGCCAAAAACATTCAGTACTTC | CASSRGGVALAKNIQYF
TRBJ2-5 | TRBV7-2 | few | TRBD1 | TGTGCCAGCAGCACGACAGGGGGCCGGGAGACCCAGTACTTC | CASSTTGGRETQYF
TRBJ2-4 | TRBV4-3 | - | TRBD1 | TGCGCCAGCAGCCAATTGACAGGGGCCAAAAACATTCAGTACTTC | CASSQLTGAKNIQYF
TRBJ2-7 | TRBV18 | - | - | TGTGCCAGCTCACCGAGGAGGACACAGGACGAGCAGTACTTC | CASSPRRTQDEQYF
TRBJ1-2 | TRBV7-6 | - | - | TGTGCCAGCAGCTTAAACGCAGCTAACTATGGCTACACCTTC | CASSLNAANYGYTF
TRBJ2-5 | TRBV20-1 | many | - | TGCAGTGCTTTCCAAGGTCGGGTGGGAGAGACCCAGTACTTC | CSAFQGRVGETQYF
TRBJ2-5 | TRBV20-1 | few | TRBD2 | TGCAGTGCTAGAGCCCTAGCGGGAGTCGAGACCCAGTACTTC | CSARALAGVETQYF
TRBJ2-1 | TRBV5-1 | - | - | TGCGCCAGCAGGGAGGGGACGGATACCTACAATGAGCAGTTCTTC | CASREGTDTYNEQFF
TRBJ2-1 | TRBV11-2 | few | TRBD2 | TGTGCCAGCAGCTTAGAGCGACTAGCTTCCTACAATGAGCAGTTCTTC | CASSLERLASYNEQFF
TRBJ1-6 | TRBV12-3/TRBV12-4 | - | - | TGTGCCAGCAGTCCGCGACAGATGGGCTCACCCCTCCACTTT | CASSPRQMGSPLHF
TRBJ1-5 | TRBV19 | few | - | TGTGCCAGTAGTGACAGCCGGACACAGCCCCAGCATTTT | CASSDSRTQPQHF
TRBJ2-7 | TRBV27 | many | TRBD1 | TGTGCCAGCAGTCCCTGGACAGGGCCCTACGAGCAGTACTTC | CASSPWTGPYEQYF
TRBJ2-2 | TRBV6-5 | - | - | TGTGCCAGCAGTTACTATGGCACCGGGGAGCTGTTTTTT | CASSYYGTGELFF
TRBJ2-2 | TRBV4-1 | - | TRBD1 | TGCGCCAGCAGCCGGGGACAGGGATTCACCGGGGAGCTGTTTTTT | CASSRGQGFTGELFF
TRBJ2-1 | TRBV27 | few | - | TGTGCCAGCAGTTCATACCTAGACAATGAGCAGTTCTTC | CASSSYLDNEQFF
TRBJ2-1 | TRBV20-1 | - | TRBD2 | TGCAGTGCTAGAGAGGGGCTAGCGGGAGGGCTTGGGCAGTTCTTC | CSAREGLAGGLGQFF
TRBJ2-5 | TRBV20-1 | few | - | TGCAGTGCTAGAAGAGGGAGAGGGGTTGAAGAGACCCAGTACTTC | CSARRGRGVEETQYF
TRBJ2-1 | TRBV3-1 | - | TRBD2 | TGTGCCAGCAGCCTAGGCGGTTCGAGCGGGAGCAGTGAGCAGTTCTTC | CASSLGGSSGSSEQFF
TRBJ2-3 | TRBV20-1 | many | - | TGCAGTGCCCCGAGAGGGGGGGGGGATACGCAGTATTTT | CSAPRGGGDTQYF
TRBJ2-3 | TRBV5-1 | few | - | TGCGCCAGCAGCTGGGAGAGCACAGATACGCAGTATTTT | CASSWESTDTQYF
TRBJ1-2 | TRBV28 | - | - | TGTGCCAGCAGTTCGGCTAGTATCGCCTATTCTGGCTACACCTTC | CASSSASIAYSGYTF
TRBJ2-7 | TRBV12-3/TRBV12-4 | few | - | TGTGCCAGCAGCTGGGGGGCGGTTAACGAGCAGTACTTC | CASSWGAVNEQYF
TRBJ2-1 | TRBV9 | - | TRBD1 | TGTGCCAGCAGCACCAGACAGGGATCTTACAATGAGCAGTTCTTC | CASSTRQGSYNEQFF
TRBJ2-7 | TRBV6-1 | few | - | TGTGCCAGCAGTGAAGACGGGGGGCTCTCCTACGAGCAGTACTTC | CASSEDGGLSYEQYF
TRBJ2-1 | TRBV20-1 | few | - | TGCAGTGCTAGAGCCCACAAAAAGGGGTCAGGGGTTAGGAATGAGCAGTTCTTC | CSARAHKKGSGVRNEQFF
TRBJ1-5 | TRBV12-3/TRBV12-4 | many | TRBD1 | TGTGCCAGCAGTCCTCCGGGACAGGATAGCAATCAGCCCCAGCATTTT | CASSPPGQDSNQPQHF
TRBJ2-1 | TRBV7-9 | few | - | TGTGCCAGCAGCTTATATGAGCAGTTCTTC | CASSLYEQFF
TRBJ2-3 | TRBV18 | once | TRBD1 | TGTGCCAGCTCACCAGGGACAGGGGGTCGCACAGATACGCAGTATTTT | CASSPGTGGRTDTQYF